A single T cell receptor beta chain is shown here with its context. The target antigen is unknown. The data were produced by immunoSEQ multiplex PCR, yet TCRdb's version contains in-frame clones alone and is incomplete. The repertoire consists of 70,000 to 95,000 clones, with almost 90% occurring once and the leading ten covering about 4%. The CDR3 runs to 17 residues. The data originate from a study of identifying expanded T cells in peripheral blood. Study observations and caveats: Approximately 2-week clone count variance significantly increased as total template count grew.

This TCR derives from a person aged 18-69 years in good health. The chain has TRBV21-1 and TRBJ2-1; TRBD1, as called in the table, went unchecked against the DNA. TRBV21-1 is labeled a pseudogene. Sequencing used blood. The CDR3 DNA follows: TGTGCCAGCAGCAAAGTGACGCCAGGGCGTTCGTACAATGAGCAGTTCTTC. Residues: CASSKVTPGRSYNEQFF.